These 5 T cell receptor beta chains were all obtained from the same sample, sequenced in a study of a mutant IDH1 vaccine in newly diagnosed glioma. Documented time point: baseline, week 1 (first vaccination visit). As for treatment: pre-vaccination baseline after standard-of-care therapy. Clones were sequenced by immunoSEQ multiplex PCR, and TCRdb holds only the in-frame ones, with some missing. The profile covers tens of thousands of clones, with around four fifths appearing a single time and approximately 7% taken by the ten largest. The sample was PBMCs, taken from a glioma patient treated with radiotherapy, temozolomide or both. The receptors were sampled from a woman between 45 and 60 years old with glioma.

The CDR3 sequence: CASSVGISINSPLHF. DNA for the CDR3: TGTGCCAGTAGTGTCGGGATTAGCATTAATTCACCCCTCCACTTT. The chain uses TRBV19 and TRBJ1-6; D not certain. In germline, CDR1 is LNHDA, CDR2 SQIVND (reference sequence). The CDR3 contains 15 residues. V was shortened by 5 bases and J by 6 bases, with 14 bases between the two germline ends.

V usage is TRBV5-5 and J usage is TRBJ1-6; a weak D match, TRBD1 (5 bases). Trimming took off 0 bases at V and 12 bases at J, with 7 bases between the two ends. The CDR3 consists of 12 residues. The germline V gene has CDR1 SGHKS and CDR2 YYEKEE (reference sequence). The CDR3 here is CASSLGGLPLHF. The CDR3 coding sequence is TGTGCCAGCAGCTTGGGGGGGTTACCCCTCCACTTT.

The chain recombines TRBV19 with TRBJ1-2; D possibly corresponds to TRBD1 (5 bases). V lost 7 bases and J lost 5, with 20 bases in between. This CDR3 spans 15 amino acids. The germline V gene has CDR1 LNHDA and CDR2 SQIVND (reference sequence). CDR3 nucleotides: TGTGCCAGTATTGGCAGGGAGGAAGTAAAGTATGGCTACACCTTC. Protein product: CASIGREEVKYGYTF.

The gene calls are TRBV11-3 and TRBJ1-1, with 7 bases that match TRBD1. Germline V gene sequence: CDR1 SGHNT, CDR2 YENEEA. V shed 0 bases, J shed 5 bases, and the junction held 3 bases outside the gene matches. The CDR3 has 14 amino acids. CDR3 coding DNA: TGTGCCAGCAGCTTAGAACAGGGGCGGACTGAAGCTTTCTTT. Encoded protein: CASSLEQGRTEAFF.

The CDR3 region has the DNA TGCGCCAGCAGCTTGGTGGTGACAGGGATTTACGAGCAGTACTTC. It encodes CASSLVVTGIYEQYF. The chain employs TRBV5-1 and TRBJ2-7, with TRBD1 identical over 7 bases. Germline CDR1 reads SGHRS; CDR2 reads YFSETQ. The V gene end was trimmed by 0 bases and the J gene end by 4 bases; junction bases not matched to a gene: 7. The CDR3 has 15 residues.